The source of this T cell receptor beta chain is a study of blood T cell repertoires in COVID-19. Whole-study context: COVID-19 samples collected from the United States, Italy and Spain covered acute and convalescent phases. Sample material is recorded as cDNA or gDNA derived from T cells, B-cell-depleted T cells, or PBMCs.

The CDR3 covers 16 residues. The V segment lost 4 bases and the J segment 4 bases; nucleotides outside the gene matches: 11. CDR1 and CDR2 (germline): SGHAT, FQNNGV. Measured with immunoSEQ multiplex PCR; TCRdb has only the in-frame clones, and not every one. The table lists approximately 210,000 clones, about 89% of them singletons. The sequenced sample consisted of peripheral blood. The TCR originated in a woman aged 40 to 50 with acute or convalescent COVID-19. The J gene is TRBJ1-2, the V gene TRBV11-2; 8 nucleotides line up with TRBD1. CDR3 DNA sequence: TGTGCCAGCAGCTCCTGGACAGGGCTCGGTTTCTATGGCTACACCTTC. Residues: CASSSWTGLGFYGYTF.